What follows are 3 T cell receptor beta chains derived from one specimen sequenced in a study of cytomegalovirus exposure and HLA in healthy donors. The table came from immunoSEQ multiplex PCR; TCRdb's copy has only in-frame clones and leaves some out. This table holds roughly 250,000 clones, around nine tenths found once. Source material: PBMCs. These receptors were collected from a man between 18 and 35 years old in good health and CMV-seronegative.

The rearrangement uses TRBV19 and TRBJ2-1, with D possibly TRBD2 on 5 matching bases. This CDR3 is built from 13 residues. V lost 5 bases and J 3 bases, leaving 8 bases between the germline ends. CDR1 LNHDA and CDR2 SQIVND come from the germline V gene (reference sequence). CDR3 nucleotides: TGTGCCAGTAGTGAGGGTTACTACAATGAGCAGTTCTTC. It is translated as CASSEGYYNEQFF. Drawing the rest from reference TRBV19 and TRBJ2-1, the complete variable domain is DGGITQSPKYLFRKEGQNVTLSCEQNLNHDAMYWYRQDPGQGLRLIYYSQIVNDFQKGDIAEGYSVSREKKESFPLTVTSAQKNPTAFYLCASSEGYYNEQFFGPGTRLTVL.

The gene calls are TRBV19 and TRBJ2-1; TRBD1 is a possible D gene (5 bases). This CDR3 has 16 residues. Germline V gene lookup returns CDR1 LNHDA and CDR2 SQIVND (reference sequence). V was cut by 7 bases and J by 0 bases, with 16 bases left in between. CDR3 bases: TGTGCCAGTAAGAATCAGGGCAGGAGCTCCTACAATGAGCAGTTCTTC. As protein: CASKNQGRSSYNEQFF.

The CDR3 region has the DNA TGTGCCAGCATGTTCGCGGGAGTAAACACCGGGGAGCTGTTTTTT. Translating gives CASMFAGVNTGELFF. The chain links TRBV6-1 to TRBJ2-2; 7 nucleotides match TRBD2. The CDR3 has 15 residues. Germline trimming cut 7 bases from V and 2 bases from J; bases unmatched to any gene: 7. Per the germline V gene, CDR1 is MNHNS and CDR2 is SASEGT.